This T cell receptor (beta chain) originates from a study of T cell repertoires in cytomegalovirus infection. Study background: Recently identified HLA-C-restricted CMV epitopes were used, and well-studied HLA-B-restricted CMV epitopes were used as well. Public TCR beta signatures marked donors with CMV infection and the matching HLA.

Study-level findings and limits: The ex vivo response was dominated by HLA-C-restricted CMV-specific TCR beta clonotypes.

Germline loops: CDR1 SNHLY, CDR2 FYNNEI. The CDR3 length is 16 residues. Trimming at V came to 3 bases and at J to 6 bases, leaving 12 bases not matched to a gene. A single record per CDR3 protein comes from TCRdb applying MiXCR to the reads. The sample has about 900,000 distinct CDR3 sequences; more than 25% are singletons. Concerning this clonotype itself: Its antigen is unknown.

This clonotype was obtained from a human donor in good health (CMV status not recorded). Some clones in this sample may be carry-over from other donors' samples. Specimen: cultured CD8+ T cells from PBMCs, collected from culture after CMV antigen stimulation. This chain joins TRBV2 and TRBJ1-2; 8 nucleotides align to TRBD1. CDR3 amino acids: CASSDRGAGGADGYTF. The CDR3 nucleotides read TGTGCCAGCAGTGACCGAGGGGCAGGGGGCGCTGATGGCTACACCTTC.